Below, 17 T cell receptor beta chains from the same sample are listed, as sequenced in a study of regulatory T cells in long-lasting Graves disease. Indicated time point: persistent/refractory GD, antithyroid drugs over 5 years with positive TRAb. PBMC-extracted RNA yielded the TCR library. For TCR beta, libraries came from iRepertoire HTBI primers and Arm-PCR of CDR3 regions. TCRdb recomputed calls from the multiplex PCR reads with MiXCR, one row per CDR3 protein. The sample holds 450,000 or so distinct CDR3 sequences, around a fifth seen once. Source: peripheral blood mononuclear cells (PBMCs), taken when the disease was refractory, from a patient treated with antithyroid drugs. These receptors all stem from a female donor with Graves disease.

Ten or more counts support this clonotype. CDR3 sequence (DNA): TGTGCCAGCAGCTTAACCGGGGCGCCGAATCAGCCCCAGCATTTT. This sequence encodes CASSLTGAPNQPQHF. V usage is TRBV7-2 and J usage is TRBJ1-5, with D possibly matching TRBD1 (5 bases). V lost 2 bases and J 4 bases, leaving 12 bases between the germline ends. Germline lookup yields CDR1 SGHTA and CDR2 FQGNSA. This CDR3 has 15 amino acids.

In this sample, this clonotype turned up many times. The chain carries TRBV28 and TRBJ2-7; possible D gene TRBD2, 5 bases. In germline, CDR1 is MDHEN, CDR2 SYDVKM. CDR3 length: 14 residues. V shed 5 bases and J shed 0 bases, with 11 bases lying between them. The CDR3 region is CASSPRGSSYEQYF. For the CDR3, the DNA is TGTGCCAGCAGTCCGCGAGGGAGCTCCTACGAGCAGTACTTC.

The sample holds a few counts of this clonotype. V and J are TRBV20-1 and TRBJ1-3; D uncertain. The CDR3 contains 14 residues. The V end lost 3 bases, the J end lost 4 bases, and 13 bases lay between the germline ends. Germline CDR1 DFQATT, CDR2 SNEGSKA (reference sequence). The CDR3 protein is CSARRDTSGNTIYF. The CDR3 DNA follows: TGCAGTGCTAGGCGAGACACGAGCGGAAACACCATATATTTT.

This clonotype was counted ten times or more. The gene calls are TRBV28 and TRBJ2-7; D might be TRBD2 (6 bases). Germline V gene data show CDR1 as MDHEN and CDR2 as SYDVKM. The CDR3 spans 15 residues. The V and J ends lost 2 bases and 3 bases respectively, with 14 bases between them. In DNA, the CDR3 is TGTGCCAGCAGTTTACCAGCGGGCGCCAGCTACGAGCAGTACTTC. Amino acid sequence: CASSLPAGASYEQYF. The variable domain in full, with the rest retrieved from reference TRBV28 and TRBJ2-7, is DVKVTQSSRYLVKRTGEKVFLECVQDMDHENMFWYRQDPGLGLRLIYFSYDVKMKEKGDIPEGYSVSREKKERFSLILESASTNQTSMYLCASSLPAGASYEQYFGPGTRLTVT.

Worth noting for this clonotype: The CDR3 carries no conserved terminal phenylalanine or tryptophan, so it likely arises from a read error. The chain recombines TRBV28 with TRBJ2-7, with D perhaps matching TRBD1 (7 bases). CDR3 length: 13 amino acids. The germline CDR1 and CDR2 sequences are MDHEN and SYDVKM. Trimming shortened V by 8 bases and J by 3 bases, and 14 bases separated the two germline ends. CDR3 region: CASGLQGIYEQYL. Written as DNA, the CDR3 is TGTGCCAGCGGACTACAGGGGATCTACGAGCAGTACCTC.

There are many counts of this clonotype. V is TRBV29-1 and J is TRBJ2-5, with 8 nucleotides matching TRBD2. The junction had 2 bases not matched to a gene; V was cut back by 4 bases and J by 4 bases. The germline gives CDR1 SQVTM, CDR2 ANQGSEA. This CDR3 has 12 residues. CDR3 sequence reads: CSVGREVETQYF. The CDR3 nucleotides are TGCAGCGTTGGGCGGGAGGTAGAGACCCAGTACTTC.

This clonotype has just a few counts. J is TRBJ2-7 and V is TRBV30, with D hard to call. This CDR3 contains 13 residues. Germline values: CDR1 GTSNPN, CDR2 SVGIG (reference sequence). V was pared by 3 bases and J by 3 bases, with 12 bases between. CDR3 DNA: TGTGCCTGGAGACCGTCCAGCAGCTACGAGCAGTACTTC. Translated, it gives CAWRPSSSYEQYF.

There are many counts of this clonotype. The chain has TRBV2 and TRBJ2-7; 8 positions match TRBD1. CDR1 SNHLY and CDR2 FYNNEI come from the germline V gene. V lost 0 bases to trimming and J lost 4 bases; unmatched junction nucleotides: 8. The CDR3 spans 16 residues. The CDR3 protein is CASSEAGRTGRYEQYF. CDR3 nucleotides: TGTGCCAGCAGTGAAGCTGGTCGGACAGGGAGGTACGAGCAGTACTTC.

This clonotype has only a few counts. Sequence at one end of the junction differs from germline and may be a read error. This chain joins TRBV5-1 and TRBJ2-1; 9 nucleotides match TRBD2. CDR3 length: 16 amino acids. Germline V gives CDR1 SGHRS, CDR2 YFSETQ. The CDR3 DNA follows: TGTGCCAGCAGCTTTTCTAGCGGGGAGAGGTACAATGAGCAGTTCTTC. Translating it yields CASSFSSGERYNEQFF.

The chain couples TRBV6-1 to TRBJ1-6, with D tentatively TRBD1 (5 bases). This CDR3 has 16 residues. The V and J ends lost 6 bases and 7 bases respectively, with 19 bases between them. Germline V CDR1 and CDR2: MNHNS, SASEGT. DNA of the CDR3: TGTGCCAGCAGCCTTCCCCCGGGACGGCAAAATTCACCCCTCCACTTT. Its protein product is CASSLPPGRQNSPLHF.

This clonotype was seen ten or more times. The V call is TRBV12-3 or TRBV12-4, the J call TRBJ1-5; D might be TRBD1 (5 bases). V dropped 1 base and J dropped 1 base, with 8 bases sitting between them. The CDR3 consists of 15 residues. The CDR3 coding sequence is TGTGCCAGCAGTTTAGGAGGGGTGAGCAATCAGCCCCAGCATTTT. Its translation: CASSLGGVSNQPQHF.

Ten or more counts support this clonotype. The chain combines TRBV28 with TRBJ1-2; D is unclear. This CDR3 has 12 residues. V gave up 4 bases and J gave up 4 bases, with 7 bases separating them. Germline V gene sequence: CDR1 MDHEN, CDR2 SYDVKM. In nucleotides, the CDR3 is TGTGCCAGCAGTTGGTCGGGCTATGGCTACACCTTC. Encoded protein: CASSWSGYGYTF.

The sample holds many counts of this clonotype. The CDR3 nucleotides are TGTGCCAGCAGCCCCTCGGAGACCCAGTACTTC. This codes for CASSPSETQYF. The rearrangement links TRBV7-2 to TRBJ2-5; D uncertain. V was clipped by 5 bases and J by 5 bases, with 6 bases between them. The CDR3 sequence is 11 residues long. Germline V gives CDR1 SGHTA, CDR2 FQGNSA. Combining the CDR3 with reference TRBV7-2 and TRBJ2-5 gives the whole variable domain GAGVSQSPSNKVTEKGKDVELRCDPISGHTALYWYRQSLGQGLEFLIYFQGNSAPDKSGLPSDRFSAERTGGSVSTLTIQRTQQEDSAVYLCASSPSETQYFGPGTRLLVL.

A few counts support this clonotype. The chain links TRBV6-1 to TRBJ1-4; maybe TRBD1 (5 bases). Germline V gene lookup returns CDR1 MNHNS and CDR2 SASEGT. This CDR3 region has 13 residues. Trimming removed 6 bases at V and 4 bases at J, with 9 bases between. The CDR3 sequence is CASRTGDNEKLFF. The CDR3 DNA reads as TGTGCCAGCAGAACGGGGGATAATGAAAAACTGTTTTTT.

The chain joins TRBV6-1 to TRBJ1-4; no definite D call. Germline CDR1 reads MNHNS; CDR2 reads SASEGT. CDR3 length equals 14 residues. Trimming stripped 7 bases from V and 0 bases from J, with 9 bases between. CDR3 bases: TGTGCCAGCAACCGGGTAGCAACTAATGAAAAACTGTTTTTT. Translated, it gives CASNRVATNEKLFF.

This clonotype was seen repeatedly, ten times or more. The chain has TRBV28 and TRBJ2-7; weak D call: TRBD2 (5 bases). V gave up 2 bases and J gave up 4 bases, with 12 bases separating them. Germline V gene sequence: CDR1 MDHEN, CDR2 SYDVKM. This CDR3 is 14 amino acids long. CDR3 sequence reads: CASSLATGKYEQYF. The CDR3 region has the DNA TGTGCCAGCAGTTTAGCCACGGGGAAGTACGAGCAGTACTTC.

This clonotype was counted only a few times. This chain connects TRBV6-5 to TRBJ1-5; the D gene is possibly TRBD1 (6 bases). The V gene lost 2 bases and the J gene lost 6 bases, with 14 bases spanning the gap. There are 15 residues in the CDR3. Per the germline V gene, CDR1 is MNHEY and CDR2 is SVGAGI. The CDR3 DNA follows: TGTGCCAGCAGTTACGGCAGGGGTTCAAGTCAGCCCCAGCATTTT. Protein: CASSYGRGSSQPQHF.